This TCR beta chain was documented in a study of cytomegalovirus exposure and HLA in healthy donors. Comment on this clone: Its antigen is as yet unknown.

Germline-derived CDR1 and CDR2 are MNHEY and SVGAGI. The CDR3 is made up of 13 amino acids. V was trimmed by 8 bases and J by 5 bases, leaving 15 bases between them. PCR primers comprised 60 Vbeta and 13 Jbeta primers. TCRdb keeps only in-frame clones here, not all; method: immunoSEQ multiplex PCR. Altogether some 130,000 clones are present, approximately 78% being singletons, with the ten largest covering approximately 2.9%. Study-wide results and limits: Sequencing artifact likely explains a cluster of highly shared sequence variants. Cytomegalovirus association was assigned to 150 to 200 TCR beta chains.

The sequenced material came from PBMCs. This receptor was taken from a human donor in good health. The rearrangement links TRBV6-5 to TRBJ1-1; no firm D call. The CDR3 region is CASGVKRGTEAFF. DNA for the CDR3: TGTGCCAGCGGAGTGAAGAGAGGTACTGAAGCTTTCTTT.